These T cell receptor beta chains were read from a single sample in a study of long-term antiretroviral therapy in people with HIV. Clones were sequenced by immunoSEQ multiplex PCR, and TCRdb holds only the in-frame ones, with some missing. Of roughly 17,000 clones detected, 60% to 80% appear once; the ten largest clones hold approximately 10%. This sample comprised unsorted PBMCs, obtained 2.3 years after starting antiretroviral therapy. The origin of the receptors is a woman in her thirties or forties with HIV. The CDR3 runs from the conserved cysteine through the conserved F or W. D genes are given only for firm matches. Part of the rows lack a size; the others show once, few, many or a class for expanded clones.

cdr3_aa: CASSYGPEGTDTQYF; cdr3_nt: TGTGCCAGCAGTTATGGCCCCGAGGGGACAGATACGCAGTATTTT; v_call: TRBV6-5; clone_size: NA; d_call: NA; j_call: TRBJ2-3
cdr3_aa: CASRLQGSGNTIYF; cdr3_nt: TGTGCCAGCAGATTACAGGGCTCTGGAAACACCATATATTTT; v_call: TRBV6-6; clone_size: NA; d_call: NA; j_call: TRBJ1-3
cdr3_aa: CASGKNGRELPLHF; cdr3_nt: TGTGCTAGTGGTAAAAATGGACGTGAGTTGCCCCTCCACTTT; v_call: TRBV12-5; clone_size: few; d_call: NA; j_call: TRBJ1-6
cdr3_aa: CASRSGGMIQETQYF; cdr3_nt: TGTGCCAGCAGGTCAGGGGGCATGATCCAAGAGACCCAGTACTTC; v_call: TRBV5-4; clone_size: NA; d_call: TRBD1; j_call: TRBJ2-5
cdr3_aa: CASSTVGQVFGNQPQHF; cdr3_nt: TGTGCCAGTAGTACTGTCGGACAGGTCTTCGGCAATCAGCCCCAGCATTTT; v_call: TRBV19; clone_size: few; d_call: TRBD1; j_call: TRBJ1-5
cdr3_aa: CASSFQGGSYEQYF; cdr3_nt: TGCGCCAGCAGCTTCCAGGGTGGCTCCTACGAGCAGTACTTC; v_call: TRBV5-1; clone_size: NA; d_call: NA; j_call: TRBJ2-7
cdr3_aa: CASKQGYEKLFF; cdr3_nt: TGTGCCAGCAAGCAGGGTTACGAAAAACTGTTTTTT; v_call: TRBV2; clone_size: NA; d_call: NA; j_call: TRBJ1-4
cdr3_aa: CATFDRRGEKLFF; cdr3_nt: TGTGCCACCTTCGACAGGCGGGGTGAAAAACTGTTTTTT; v_call: TRBV7-9; clone_size: few; d_call: NA; j_call: TRBJ1-4
cdr3_aa: CASGGLAEETQYF; cdr3_nt: TGTGCCAGCGGCGGACTAGCGGAGGAGACCCAGTACTTC; v_call: TRBV2; clone_size: NA; d_call: TRBD2; j_call: TRBJ2-5
cdr3_aa: CASSLGGQPYEQYF; cdr3_nt: TGTGCCAGCAGCTTGGGGGGACAGCCCTACGAGCAGTACTTC; v_call: TRBV7-6; clone_size: NA; d_call: NA; j_call: TRBJ2-7
cdr3_aa: CASSLDRQFGYTF; cdr3_nt: TGCGCCAGCAGCCTGGACAGGCAGTTTGGCTACACCTTC; v_call: TRBV10-1; clone_size: NA; d_call: TRBD1; j_call: TRBJ1-2
cdr3_aa: CASSLGGDRARNEQFF; cdr3_nt: TGCGCCAGCAGCTTGGGGGGCGACAGGGCTCGCAATGAGCAGTTCTTC; v_call: TRBV5-1; clone_size: NA; d_call: TRBD1; j_call: TRBJ2-1
cdr3_aa: CASGRRLQGHYEQYF; cdr3_nt: TGTGCTAGTGGCAGGAGGTTACAGGGACACTACGAGCAGTACTTC; v_call: TRBV12-5; clone_size: few; d_call: NA; j_call: TRBJ2-7
cdr3_aa: CASSEFGPGSNTGELFF; cdr3_nt: TGTGCCAGCAGTGAATTCGGTCCAGGCTCGAACACCGGGGAGCTGTTTTTT; v_call: TRBV2; clone_size: NA; d_call: NA; j_call: TRBJ2-2
cdr3_aa: CASSFKGADTQYF; cdr3_nt: TGTGCCAGCAGTTTTAAGGGGGCAGATACGCAGTATTTT; v_call: TRBV7-9; clone_size: NA; d_call: NA; j_call: TRBJ2-3
cdr3_aa: CASTGQNVNTGELFF; cdr3_nt: TGTGCCAGCACCGGACAGAATGTAAACACCGGGGAGCTGTTTTTT; v_call: TRBV2; clone_size: NA; d_call: NA; j_call: TRBJ2-2
cdr3_aa: CASSLGGENEQYF; cdr3_nt: TGTGCCAGCAGCTTAGGGGGCGAGAACGAGCAGTACTTC; v_call: TRBV11-3; clone_size: once; d_call: NA; j_call: TRBJ2-7
cdr3_aa: CASSGLAGGDTQYF; cdr3_nt: TGTGCCAGTAGTGGACTAGCGGGAGGAGATACGCAGTATTTT; v_call: TRBV19; clone_size: NA; d_call: TRBD2; j_call: TRBJ2-3
cdr3_aa: CASSLTGMGTDTQYF; cdr3_nt: TGTGCCAGCAGCCTGACAGGGATGGGCACAGATACGCAGTATTTT; v_call: TRBV6-5; clone_size: NA; d_call: TRBD1; j_call: TRBJ2-3
cdr3_aa: CASSLGGLANEQYF; cdr3_nt: TGTGCCAGCAGCTTAGGTGGACTAGCGAACGAGCAGTACTTC; v_call: TRBV7-6; clone_size: NA; d_call: TRBD2; j_call: TRBJ2-7
cdr3_aa: CASSIEQINTGELFF; cdr3_nt: TGTGCCAGTAGTATCGAACAAATTAACACCGGGGAGCTGTTTTTT; v_call: TRBV19; clone_size: NA; d_call: NA; j_call: TRBJ2-2
cdr3_aa: CASSLGPGRAYEQYF; cdr3_nt: TGCGCCAGCAGCTTGGGGCCTGGCAGGGCCTACGAGCAGTACTTC; v_call: TRBV5-1; clone_size: NA; d_call: NA; j_call: TRBJ2-7
cdr3_aa: CASKDRGTEAFF; cdr3_nt: TGTGCCAGCAAAGACAGGGGAACTGAAGCTTTCTTT; v_call: TRBV2; clone_size: NA; d_call: TRBD1; j_call: TRBJ1-1
cdr3_aa: CASSLGRQGPQHF; cdr3_nt: TGTGCCAGCAGCTTGGGCCGTCAAGGGCCCCAGCATTTT; v_call: TRBV5-6; clone_size: few; d_call: NA; j_call: TRBJ1-5
cdr3_aa: CASSPGTGVYEQYF; cdr3_nt: TGTGCCAGCTCACCGGGGACAGGGGTCTACGAGCAGTACTTC; v_call: TRBV18; clone_size: NA; d_call: TRBD1; j_call: TRBJ2-7
cdr3_aa: CATSRDRPNYGYTF; cdr3_nt: TGTGCCACCAGCAGAGACCGGCCTAACTATGGCTACACCTTC; v_call: TRBV15; clone_size: few; d_call: NA; j_call: TRBJ1-2
cdr3_aa: CASSLSAGNLGGYTF; cdr3_nt: TGTGCCAGCAGTTTATCGGCGGGAAACCTGGGAGGCTACACCTTC; v_call: TRBV27; clone_size: few; d_call: NA; j_call: TRBJ1-2
cdr3_aa: CASSVVPDDEQYF; cdr3_nt: TGTGCCAGCAGCGTAGTTCCAGACGACGAGCAGTACTTC; v_call: TRBV9; clone_size: NA; d_call: NA; j_call: TRBJ2-7
cdr3_aa: CASSRDQGYDEQYF; cdr3_nt: TGTGCCAGCAGCCGGGACCAGGGGTACGACGAGCAGTACTTC; v_call: TRBV7-2; clone_size: few; d_call: NA; j_call: TRBJ2-7
cdr3_aa: CASSLSGPSAIKNEQFF; cdr3_nt: TGTGCCAGCAGCCTATCAGGGCCGAGTGCGATCAAAAATGAGCAGTTCTTC; v_call: TRBV11-3; clone_size: NA; d_call: NA; j_call: TRBJ2-1
cdr3_aa: CAIREGQVDIQYF; cdr3_nt: TGTGCCATCAGGGAAGGACAGGTAGACATTCAGTACTTC; v_call: TRBV10-3; clone_size: NA; d_call: TRBD1; j_call: TRBJ2-4
cdr3_aa: CASSQFGTGVSETQYF; cdr3_nt: TGCGCCAGCAGCCAATTCGGGACAGGGGTTTCGGAGACCCAGTACTTC; v_call: TRBV4-1; clone_size: NA; d_call: TRBD1; j_call: TRBJ2-5
cdr3_aa: CASSQTRGGELFF; cdr3_nt: TGTGCCAGCAGCCAAACGCGAGGGGGGGAGCTGTTTTTT; v_call: TRBV14; clone_size: once; d_call: NA; j_call: TRBJ2-2
cdr3_aa: CASSEPGTEAFF; cdr3_nt: TGTGCCAGCAGTGAGCCCGGGACTGAAGCTTTCTTT; v_call: TRBV6-1; clone_size: NA; d_call: NA; j_call: TRBJ1-1
cdr3_aa: CASSEAGGNQPQHF; cdr3_nt: TGTGCCAGCAGTGAAGCAGGGGGCAACCAGCCCCAGCATTTT; v_call: TRBV2; clone_size: few; d_call: TRBD1; j_call: TRBJ1-5
cdr3_aa: CASSVVGGLTF; cdr3_nt: TGTGCCAGCAGCGTAGTAGGGGGCCTCACCTTC; v_call: TRBV9; clone_size: NA; d_call: TRBD1; j_call: TRBJ1-2
cdr3_aa: CASSRGGLATNEKLFF; cdr3_nt: TGTGCCAGCAGCAGAGGTGGGCTTGCAACTAATGAAAAACTGTTTTTT; v_call: TRBV14; clone_size: few; d_call: NA; j_call: TRBJ1-4
cdr3_aa: CASSLMDRTYEQYF; cdr3_nt: TGCGCCAGCAGCTTAATGGACAGGACCTACGAGCAGTACTTC; v_call: TRBV5-1; clone_size: NA; d_call: TRBD1; j_call: TRBJ2-7
cdr3_aa: CASSTRSQGAHEQYF; cdr3_nt: TGTGCCAGCAGCACGCGGTCACAGGGGGCCCACGAGCAGTACTTC; v_call: TRBV6-1; clone_size: NA; d_call: TRBD1; j_call: TRBJ2-7
cdr3_aa: CASSLAGANEQFF; cdr3_nt: TGTGCCAGCAGCTTAGCAGGGGCGAATGAGCAGTTCTTC; v_call: TRBV11-2; clone_size: NA; d_call: NA; j_call: TRBJ2-1
cdr3_aa: CSAGGGTAVPGNTIYF; cdr3_nt: TGCAGCGCCGGGGGGGGGACGGCGGTCCCTGGAAACACCATATATTTT; v_call: TRBV29-1; clone_size: NA; d_call: NA; j_call: TRBJ1-3
cdr3_aa: CASTGTDYEQYF; cdr3_nt: TGTGCCAGTACAGGCACCGACTACGAGCAGTACTTC; v_call: TRBV19; clone_size: few; d_call: NA; j_call: TRBJ2-7
cdr3_aa: CAIRGLQETQYF; cdr3_nt: TGTGCCATCAGGGGGCTGCAAGAGACCCAGTACTTC; v_call: TRBV27; clone_size: NA; d_call: TRBD1; j_call: TRBJ2-5
cdr3_aa: CASSEGSGNQPQHF; cdr3_nt: TGCGCCAGCAGTGAGGGGTCGGGCAATCAGCCCCAGCATTTT; v_call: TRBV10-1; clone_size: NA; d_call: NA; j_call: TRBJ1-5